This TCR beta chain appears in the sequencing data of a study of regulatory T cells in long-lasting Graves disease. Study-wide results and caveats: Persistent patients had a count of shared public clonotypes (2,741) that exceeded that of new patients (almost 1,000). TRBV28, TRBJ1-2 and TRBJ2-5 emerged as the favored segments in persistent disease. Newly diagnosed patients had higher TCR diversity than persistent Graves' patients did.

Noted time point: persistent/refractory GD, antithyroid drugs over 5 years with positive TRAb. PBMCs provided the RNA from which the TCR library was made. Peripheral blood, roughly 8.1 milliliters of it, was drawn into EDTA tubes. In building TCR beta libraries, iRepertoire HTBI primers were used together with Arm-PCR of CDR3 regions. One entry per CDR3 protein, called by TCRdb with MiXCR from the multiplex PCR reads. Of about 420,000 distinct CDR3 sequences listed, 23% are singletons. In its sample, this clonotype was seen many times. The antigen is not known. Germline V gives CDR1 SNHLY, CDR2 FYNNEI. CDR3 size: 13 residues. Losses at the gene ends were 4 bases for V and 7 bases for J; bases not matched to a gene: 5.

The chain carries TRBV2 and TRBJ1-1; TRBD1 matches at 8 bases. This clonotype was sampled from a female donor with Graves disease. Sample: peripheral blood mononuclear cells (PBMCs), taken when the disease was refractory, from a patient treated with antithyroid drugs. The CDR3 DNA follows: TGTGCCAGCAGTGGGACCGGGACAGGTGAAGCTTTCTTT. This sequence encodes CASSGTGTGEAFF. The variable domain in full, completed from reference TRBV2 and TRBJ1-1, reads EPEVTQTPSHQVTQMGQEVILRCVPISNHLYFYWYRQILGQKVEFLVSFYNNEISEKSEIFDDQFSVERPDGSNFTLKIRSTKLEDSAMYFCASSGTGTGEAFFGQGTRLTVV.